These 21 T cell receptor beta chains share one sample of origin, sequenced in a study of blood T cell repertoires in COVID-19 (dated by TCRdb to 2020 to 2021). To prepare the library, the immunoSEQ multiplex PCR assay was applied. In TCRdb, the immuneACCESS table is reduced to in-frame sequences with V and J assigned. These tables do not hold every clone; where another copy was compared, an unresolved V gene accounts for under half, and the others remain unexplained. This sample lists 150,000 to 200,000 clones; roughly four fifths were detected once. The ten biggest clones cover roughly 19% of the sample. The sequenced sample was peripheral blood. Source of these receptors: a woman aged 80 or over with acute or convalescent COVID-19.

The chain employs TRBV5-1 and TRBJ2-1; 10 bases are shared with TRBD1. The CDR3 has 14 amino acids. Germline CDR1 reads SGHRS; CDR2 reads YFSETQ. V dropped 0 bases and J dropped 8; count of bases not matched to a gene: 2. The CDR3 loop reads CASSLAGQGYEQFF. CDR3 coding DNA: TGCGCCAGCAGCTTGGCGGGACAGGGGTATGAGCAGTTCTTC.

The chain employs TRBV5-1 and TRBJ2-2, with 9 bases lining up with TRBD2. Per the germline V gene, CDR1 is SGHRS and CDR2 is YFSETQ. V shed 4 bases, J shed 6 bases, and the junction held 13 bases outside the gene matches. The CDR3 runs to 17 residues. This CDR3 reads CASSDLTSGQLSGELFF. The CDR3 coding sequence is TGCGCCAGCAGCGATCTGACTAGCGGCCAATTGTCCGGGGAGCTGTTTTTT.

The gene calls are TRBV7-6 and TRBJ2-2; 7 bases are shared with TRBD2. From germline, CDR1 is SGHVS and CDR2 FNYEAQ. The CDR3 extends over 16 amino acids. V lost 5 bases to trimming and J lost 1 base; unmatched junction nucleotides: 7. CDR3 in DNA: TGTGCCAGCAGCCCCGAGGGCGGGGGGAACACCGGGGAGCTGTTTTTT. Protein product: CASSPEGGGNTGELFF.

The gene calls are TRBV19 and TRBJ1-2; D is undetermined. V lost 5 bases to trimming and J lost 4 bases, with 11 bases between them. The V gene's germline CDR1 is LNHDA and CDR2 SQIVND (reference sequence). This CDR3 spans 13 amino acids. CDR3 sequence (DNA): TGTGCCAGTAGTGGGCAGTTCCCCTATGGCTACACCTTC. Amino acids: CASSGQFPYGYTF.

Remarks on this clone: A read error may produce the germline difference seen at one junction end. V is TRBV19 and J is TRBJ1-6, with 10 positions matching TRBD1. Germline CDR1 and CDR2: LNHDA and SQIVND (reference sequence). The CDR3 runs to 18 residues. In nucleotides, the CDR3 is TGTGCCGGTAGTACGGGACAGGGGATCAGCTCCTATAATTCACCCCTCCACTTT. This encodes CAGSTGQGISSYNSPLHF.

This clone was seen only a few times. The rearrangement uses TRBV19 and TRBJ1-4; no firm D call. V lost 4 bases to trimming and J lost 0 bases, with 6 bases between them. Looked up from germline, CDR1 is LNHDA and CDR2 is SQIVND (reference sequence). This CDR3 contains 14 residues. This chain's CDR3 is CASSNQATNEKLFF. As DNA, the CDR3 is TGTGCCAGTAGTAACCAGGCAACTAATGAAAAACTGTTTTTT.

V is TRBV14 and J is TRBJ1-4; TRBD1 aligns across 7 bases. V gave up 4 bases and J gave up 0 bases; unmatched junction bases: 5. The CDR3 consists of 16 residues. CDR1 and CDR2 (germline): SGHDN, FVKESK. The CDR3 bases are TGTGCCAGCAGCCGCGGGGGGACAGCAACTAATGAAAAACTGTTTTTT. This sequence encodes CASSRGGTATNEKLFF.

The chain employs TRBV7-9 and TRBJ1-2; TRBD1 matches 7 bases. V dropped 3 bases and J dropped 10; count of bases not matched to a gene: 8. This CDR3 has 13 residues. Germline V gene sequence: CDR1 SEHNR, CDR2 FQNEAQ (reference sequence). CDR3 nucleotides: TGTGCCAGCAGCTTCTACGGGACAGACGACTACACCTTC. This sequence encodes CASSFYGTDDYTF.

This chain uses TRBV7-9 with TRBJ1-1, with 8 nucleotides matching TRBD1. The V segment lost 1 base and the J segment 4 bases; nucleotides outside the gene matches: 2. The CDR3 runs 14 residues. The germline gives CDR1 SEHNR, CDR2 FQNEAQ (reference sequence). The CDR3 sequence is CASSLDRGATEAFF. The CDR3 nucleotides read TGTGCCAGCAGCTTAGACAGGGGGGCCACTGAAGCTTTCTTT.

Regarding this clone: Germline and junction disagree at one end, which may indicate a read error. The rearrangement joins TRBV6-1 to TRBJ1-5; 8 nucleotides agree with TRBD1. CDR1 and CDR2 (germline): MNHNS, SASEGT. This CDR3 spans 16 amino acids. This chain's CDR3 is CASREGRGRRNQPQHF. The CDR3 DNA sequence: TGTGCCAGCAGGGAAGGCAGGGGGCGCCGTAATCAGCCCCAGCATTTT.

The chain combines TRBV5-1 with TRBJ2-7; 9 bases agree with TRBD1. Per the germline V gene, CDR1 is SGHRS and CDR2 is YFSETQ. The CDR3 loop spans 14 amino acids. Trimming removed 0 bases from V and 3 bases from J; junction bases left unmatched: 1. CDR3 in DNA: TGCGCCAGCAGCTTGGTGGGACAGGGCTACGAGCAGTACTTC. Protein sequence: CASSLVGQGYEQYF.

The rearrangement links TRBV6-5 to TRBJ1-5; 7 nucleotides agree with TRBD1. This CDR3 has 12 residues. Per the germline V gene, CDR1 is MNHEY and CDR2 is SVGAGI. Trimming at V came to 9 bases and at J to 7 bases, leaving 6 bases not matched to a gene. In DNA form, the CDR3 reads TGTGCCAGTAGACAGGGATACCAGCCCCAGCATTTT. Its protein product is CASRQGYQPQHF.

Here the CDR3 reads CASSKATGDTYEQYF. CDR3 bases: TGTGCCAGCAGCAAAGCGACAGGAGATACCTACGAGCAGTACTTC. The J gene is TRBJ2-7, the V gene TRBV21-1; the table's D call of TRBD1 was not tested on the DNA. TRBV21-1 is classified as a pseudogene. The CDR3 runs 15 residues.

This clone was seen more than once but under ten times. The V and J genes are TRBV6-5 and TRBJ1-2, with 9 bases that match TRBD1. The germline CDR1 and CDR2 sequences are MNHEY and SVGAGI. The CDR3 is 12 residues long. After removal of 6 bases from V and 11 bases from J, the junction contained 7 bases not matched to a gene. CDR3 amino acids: CASSVDRGRYTF. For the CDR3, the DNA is TGTGCCAGCAGCGTTGACAGGGGGAGGTACACCTTC.

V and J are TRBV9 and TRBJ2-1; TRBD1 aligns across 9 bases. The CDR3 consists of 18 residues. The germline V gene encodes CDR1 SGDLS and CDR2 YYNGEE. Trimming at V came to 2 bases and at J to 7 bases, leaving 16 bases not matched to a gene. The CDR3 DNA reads TGTGCCAGCAGCGTGCCCCCAACCGGGACAGGGAATTGGAATGAGCAGTTCTTC. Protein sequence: CASSVPPTGTGNWNEQFF. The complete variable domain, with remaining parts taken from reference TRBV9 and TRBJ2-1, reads DSGVTQTPKHLITATGQRVTLRCSPRSGDLSVYWYQQSLDQGLQFLIQYYNGEERAKGNILERFSAQQFPDLHSELNLSSLELGDSALYFCASSVPPTGTGNWNEQFFGPGTRLTVL.

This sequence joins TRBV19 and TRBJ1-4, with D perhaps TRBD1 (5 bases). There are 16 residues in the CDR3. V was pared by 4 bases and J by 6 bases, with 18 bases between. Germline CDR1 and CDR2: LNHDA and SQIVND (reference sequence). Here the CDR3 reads CASSTFSGIDDEKLFF. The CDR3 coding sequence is TGTGCCAGTAGTACGTTTTCAGGGATAGATGATGAAAAACTGTTTTTT. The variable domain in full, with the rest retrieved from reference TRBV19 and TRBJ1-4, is DGGITQSPKYLFRKEGQNVTLSCEQNLNHDAMYWYRQDPGQGLRLIYYSQIVNDFQKGDIAEGYSVSREKKESFPLTVTSAQKNPTAFYLCASSTFSGIDDEKLFFGSGTQLSVL.

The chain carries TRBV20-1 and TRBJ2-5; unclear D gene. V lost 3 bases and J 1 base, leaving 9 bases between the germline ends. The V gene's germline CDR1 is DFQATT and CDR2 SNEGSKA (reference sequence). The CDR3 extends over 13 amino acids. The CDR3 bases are TGCAGTGCTAGTATCTCTAGCCAAGAGACCCAGTACTTC. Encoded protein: CSASISSQETQYF.

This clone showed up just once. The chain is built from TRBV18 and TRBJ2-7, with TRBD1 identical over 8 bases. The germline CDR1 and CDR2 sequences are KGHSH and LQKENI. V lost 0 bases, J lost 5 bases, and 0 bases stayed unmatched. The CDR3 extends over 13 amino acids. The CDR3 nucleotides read TGTGCCAGCTCACCACCGGGACAGGACGAGCAGTACTTC. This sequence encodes CASSPPGQDEQYF.

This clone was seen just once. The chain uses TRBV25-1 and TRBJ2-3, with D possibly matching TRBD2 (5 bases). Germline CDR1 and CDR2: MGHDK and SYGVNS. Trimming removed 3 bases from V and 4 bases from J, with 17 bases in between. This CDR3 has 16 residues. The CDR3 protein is CASSDPGIGMSDTQYF. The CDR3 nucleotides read TGTGCCAGCAGTGATCCCGGGATAGGGATGTCAGATACGCAGTATTTT.

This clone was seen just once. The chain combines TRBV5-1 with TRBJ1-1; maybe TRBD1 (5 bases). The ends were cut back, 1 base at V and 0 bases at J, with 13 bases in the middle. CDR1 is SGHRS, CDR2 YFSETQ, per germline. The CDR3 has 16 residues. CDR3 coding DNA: TGCGCCAGCAGCTTGTATCGACAGACGATGAACACTGAAGCTTTCTTT. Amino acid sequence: CASSLYRQTMNTEAFF. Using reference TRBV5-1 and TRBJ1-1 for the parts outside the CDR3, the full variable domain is KAGVTQTPRYLIKTRGQQVTLSCSPISGHRSVSWYQQTPGQGLQFLFEYFSETQRNKGNFPGRFSGRQFSNSRSEMNVSTLELGDSALYLCASSLYRQTMNTEAFFGQGTRLTVV.

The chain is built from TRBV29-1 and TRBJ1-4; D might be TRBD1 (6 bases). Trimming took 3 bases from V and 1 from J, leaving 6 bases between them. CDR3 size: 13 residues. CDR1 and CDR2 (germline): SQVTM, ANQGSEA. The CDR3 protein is CSVEDRTNEKLFF. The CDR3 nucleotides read TGCAGCGTTGAGGACAGAACTAATGAAAAACTGTTTTTT.